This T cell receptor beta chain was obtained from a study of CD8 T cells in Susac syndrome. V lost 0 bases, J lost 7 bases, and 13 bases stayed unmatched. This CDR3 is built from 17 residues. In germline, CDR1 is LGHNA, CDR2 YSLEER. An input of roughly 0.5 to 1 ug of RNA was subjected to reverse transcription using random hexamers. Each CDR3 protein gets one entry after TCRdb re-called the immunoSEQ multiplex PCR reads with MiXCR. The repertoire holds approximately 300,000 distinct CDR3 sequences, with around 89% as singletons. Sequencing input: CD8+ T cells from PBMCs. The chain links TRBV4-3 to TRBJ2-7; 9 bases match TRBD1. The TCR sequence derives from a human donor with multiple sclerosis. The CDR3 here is CASSQDLTGGVSLEQYF. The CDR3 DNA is TGCGCCAGCAGCCAAGATCTTACAGGGGGCGTTTCGCTTGAGCAGTACTTC.